This T cell receptor beta chain was captured in a study of CD8+ T cells in alopecia areata. Study conclusions and caveats: Possibly as an HLA-related effect, TCR sharing across patients appeared less clear than in mice. Normal-skin resident alphabeta T cells also appear among scalp sample sequences. Researchers report lesional scalp, most notably alopecia totalis/universalis, outstripped normal scalp in clonality.

Sequencing used cDNA as its template, made by extracting RNA and reverse transcribing it. The assay was immunoSEQ multiplex PCR, and TCRdb's table has in-frame clones only and misses some. The sample comprises 150,000 or so clones, about three fifths of which are singletons, and about 4.5% rests with the top ten. T lymphocytes (CD4+ and CD8+) were sorted from PBMCs. As for this clone: Its antigen is not identified.

Sequencing was done on a sample of CD4+ T cells sorted from blood. The receptor's source is a human donor in good health.

CDR3 residues: CASSQVGVGANVLTF. CDR3 nucleotide sequence: TGCGCCAGCAGCCAAGTGGGGGTTGGGGCCAACGTCCTGACTTTC. The chain has TRBV4-1 and TRBJ2-6; perhaps D is TRBD1 or TRBD2 (5 bases each). The CDR3 runs 15 residues. CDR1 is MGHRA, CDR2 YSYEKL, per germline. V lost 1 base to trimming and J lost 3 bases, with 7 bases between them.